What follows are 4 T cell receptor beta chains derived from one specimen sequenced in a study of blood T cell repertoires in COVID-19. TCRdb's table, derived via immunoSEQ multiplex PCR, lists solely in-frame clones and lacks some. The sample comprises 130,000 to 150,000 clones, around 89% of which are singletons, and approximately 1.2% rests with the top ten. Input material: PBMCs or T cells enriched from blood (not recorded which). Receptors were obtained from a woman aged 25 to 39 with acute COVID-19.

The chain carries TRBV2 and TRBJ1-1; 10 bases line up with TRBD1. CDR1 is SNHLY and CDR2 is FYNNEI in the germline V gene. This CDR3 spans 14 amino acids. The J segment lost 9 bases and the V segment lost 5 bases, leaving 9 bases of the junction unmatched. Here the CDR3 reads CASSRPGTGDQAFF. DNA of the CDR3: TGTGCCAGCAGTCGTCCCGGGACAGGGGATCAAGCTTTCTTT.

The genes are TRBV5-1 and TRBJ1-2, with 7 bases identical to TRBD1. V shed 0 bases, J shed 2 bases, and the junction held 4 bases outside the gene matches. CDR1 is SGHRS, CDR2 YFSETQ, per germline. The CDR3 loop spans 15 amino acids. CDR3 in amino acids: CASSLGARGNYGYTF. CDR3 in DNA: TGCGCCAGCAGCTTGGGGGCCAGGGGGAACTATGGCTACACCTTC.

The chain joins TRBV5-8 to TRBJ1-3, with 8 bases matching TRBD1. Germline CDR1 is SGHTS and CDR2 is YDEGEE. V shed 1 base, J shed 2 bases, and the junction held 8 bases outside the gene matches. The CDR3 contains 17 residues. In DNA, the CDR3 is TGTGCCAGCAGCTTGTCCCAGGGGGCAACCACTGGAAACACCATATATTTT. Translated: CASSLSQGATTGNTIYF. Full variable domain (missing parts from reference TRBV5-8 and TRBJ1-3): EAGVTQSPTHLIKTRGQQATLRCSPISGHTSVYWYQQALGLGLQFLLWYDEGEERNRGNFPPRFSGRQFPNYSSELNVNALELEDSALYLCASSLSQGATTGNTIYFGEGSWLTVV.

The chain has TRBV28 and TRBJ1-2, with a weak D call TRBD1 (5 bases). CDR3 length: 11 amino acids. V lost 8 bases to trimming and J lost 8 bases, with 12 bases between them. CDR1 MDHEN and CDR2 SYDVKM come from the germline V gene. CDR3: CASDSPGGYTF. In DNA, the CDR3 is TGTGCCAGCGATTCGCCAGGGGGCTACACCTTC.